A selection of T cell receptor beta chains follows, all from one sample in a study of persistence of HIV-infected CD4 T cells. Sequencing used immunoSEQ multiplex PCR; TCRdb keeps in-frame clones, though not all of them. The table has about 45,000 clones, approximately 90% seen once. No antigen has been assigned to these receptors. This specimen consisted of CD4+ T cells sorted from PBMCs after roughly 20-hour stimulation, obtained from a patient who received antiretroviral therapy. The source of these receptors is an adult woman with HIV who was CMV-seropositive. Each CDR3 is given with its conserved first and last residue. The order of the fields is CDR3 protein, J gene, V gene.

CDR3 protein: CAISESQGSGSEQYF; J gene: TRBJ2-7; V gene: TRBV10-3
CDR3 protein: CASKSRGDTEAFF; J gene: TRBJ1-1; V gene: TRBV2
CDR3 protein: CASSIGGMRTEAFF; J gene: TRBJ1-1; V gene: TRBV19
CDR3 protein: CASTVGNQPQHF; J gene: TRBJ1-5; V gene: TRBV19
CDR3 protein: CASSRGTGGSGANVLTF; J gene: TRBJ2-6; V gene: TRBV27
CDR3 protein: CASSLRSSGSAQQFF; J gene: TRBJ2-1; V gene: TRBV27
CDR3 protein: CASSPSGLAGGREQYF; J gene: TRBJ2-7; V gene: TRBV5-1
CDR3 protein: CSASRGQGDYGYTF; J gene: TRBJ1-2; V gene: TRBV20-1
CDR3 protein: CASSPQKSSGGYQETQYF; J gene: TRBJ2-5; V gene: TRBV18
CDR3 protein: CASSLVGRSDTGELFF; J gene: TRBJ2-2; V gene: TRBV7-8
CDR3 protein: CASSLPPGELFF; J gene: TRBJ2-2; V gene: TRBV28
CDR3 protein: CASSLKGMTPQHF; J gene: TRBJ1-5; V gene: TRBV12-3/TRBV12-4
CDR3 protein: CASSSSTGQGYEQYF; J gene: TRBJ2-7; V gene: TRBV5-1
CDR3 protein: CASSLGYRARNTEAFF; J gene: TRBJ1-1; V gene: TRBV7-2
CDR3 protein: CASSYGRATDTQYF; J gene: TRBJ2-3; V gene: TRBV6-5
CDR3 protein: CASRTSEYNEQFF; J gene: TRBJ2-1; V gene: TRBV5-1
CDR3 protein: CASSPGLAGGTQYF; J gene: TRBJ2-3; V gene: TRBV3-1/TRBV3-2
CDR3 protein: CASSLEGSNQPQHF; J gene: TRBJ1-5; V gene: TRBV5-6
CDR3 protein: CASSRSGNTEAFF; J gene: TRBJ1-1; V gene: TRBV10-2
CDR3 protein: CASSPGDSSGNTIYF; J gene: TRBJ1-3; V gene: TRBV18
CDR3 protein: CASSDAHRIPGYTF; J gene: TRBJ1-2; V gene: TRBV18
CDR3 protein: CASSYSRGMYEQYF; J gene: TRBJ2-7; V gene: TRBV6-5
CDR3 protein: CASSPGQGYQPQHF; J gene: TRBJ1-5; V gene: TRBV6-5
CDR3 protein: CASSLVGAGANVLTF; J gene: TRBJ2-6; V gene: TRBV5-5
CDR3 protein: CASSAGTSGGREQYF; J gene: TRBJ2-7; V gene: TRBV7-9
CDR3 protein: CASRLDTMNTEAFF; J gene: TRBJ1-1; V gene: TRBV2
CDR3 protein: CASSLGAGDRDNEQFF; J gene: TRBJ2-1; V gene: TRBV7-9
CDR3 protein: CASNILQGEYGYTF; J gene: TRBJ1-2; V gene: TRBV6-5
CDR3 protein: CASSLESSPGQGVIF; J gene: TRBJ2-1; V gene: TRBV28